The present TCR beta chain was sequenced within a study of human T cells and chemical hapten exposure. In the study overall: While the approximately 23-week study was under way, patients received diphenylcyclopropenone on the scalp every week. Whole-study findings and limits: Expanded TCRs were compared with controls, and the expanded TCRs formed significantly more large CDR3 similarity clusters.

TCRdb re-called the RACE reads with MiXCR, one entry per CDR3 protein. The sample records some 180,000 distinct CDR3 sequences, 20% to 25% being singletons. This clonotype was found a few times. Its target is not known. As to time point: patch test 1, 2 weeks after DPC sensitization. The treatment was: therapeutic diphenylcyclopropenone sensitization with weekly scalp DPC. The donor pool consisted of alopecia patients aged 18 to 70 years, considered suitable for DPC. The V segment lost 0 bases and the J segment 1 base; nucleotides outside the gene matches: 13. The CDR3 has 19 amino acids. The germline V gene has CDR1 SGHRS and CDR2 YFSETQ.

Sample: whole blood, taken in connection with sensitization to the hapten diphenylcyclopropenone (DPC). The J gene is TRBJ2-3, the V gene TRBV5-1, with 8 bases fitting TRBD2. The source of this sequence is a woman aged 50 to 65 with alopecia areata. Some clones in this sample may be carry-over from other donors' samples. The CDR3 DNA is TGCGCCAGCAGCTTGGGTTCGGCGGGAGGCCTGATACGCACAGATACGCAGTATTTT. This encodes CASSLGSAGGLIRTDTQYF.